These T cell receptor beta chains were read from a single sample in a study of cytomegalovirus exposure and HLA in healthy donors. Only in-frame clones appear in the TCRdb table, and some are missing; sequencing was by immunoSEQ multiplex PCR. The sample records 85,000 to 95,000 clones, 7.5% to 8.5% being singletons. Sequencing was done on a sample of PBMCs. The receptor source for this set is a man aged 50-59 years in good health and CMV-seronegative. Both conserved end residues are part of each CDR3. Size is omitted from some rows. Given values are once, few, many or a class for expanded clones.

CDR3 length: 15
J gene: TRBJ2-1
clone size: .
V gene: TRBV5-4
CDR3 protein: CASSRGLAGDNEQFF

CDR3 length: 19
J gene: TRBJ2-1
clone size: .
V gene: TRBV15
CDR3 protein: CATSRDRTSGERGRNEQFF

CDR3 length: 14
J gene: TRBJ1-2
clone size: few
V gene: TRBV7-2
CDR3 protein: CASNPGTGMYGYTF

CDR3 length: 13
J gene: TRBJ2-1
clone size: few
V gene: TRBV5-6
CDR3 protein: CASSLAGGTRVFF

CDR3 length: 14
J gene: TRBJ1-2
clone size: few
V gene: TRBV7-2
CDR3 protein: CASRDPGTAYGYTF

CDR3 length: 12
J gene: TRBJ1-6
clone size: few
V gene: TRBV6-5
CDR3 protein: CASGEALSPLHF

CDR3 length: 15
J gene: TRBJ2-1
clone size: .
V gene: TRBV29-1
CDR3 protein: CSVVVAGGSYNEQFF

CDR3 length: 13
J gene: TRBJ1-1
clone size: few
V gene: TRBV10-3
CDR3 protein: CATAGTVNTEAFF

CDR3 length: 13
J gene: TRBJ1-1
clone size: .
V gene: TRBV30
CDR3 protein: CAWSGQGNTEAFF

CDR3 length: 13
J gene: TRBJ1-5
clone size: .
V gene: TRBV6-5
CDR3 protein: CASSDRVNQPQHF

CDR3 length: 15
J gene: TRBJ2-7
clone size: few
V gene: TRBV4-1
CDR3 protein: CASSQDKMSGYEQYF

CDR3 length: 11
J gene: TRBJ1-2
clone size: few
V gene: TRBV28
CDR3 protein: CASGTGRGYTF

CDR3 length: 14
J gene: TRBJ2-5
clone size: .
V gene: TRBV6-5
CDR3 protein: CASSYLRGGETQYF

CDR3 length: 12
J gene: TRBJ2-3
clone size: .
V gene: TRBV5-4
CDR3 protein: CASSWLADTQYF

CDR3 length: 14
J gene: TRBJ1-2
clone size: few
V gene: TRBV2
CDR3 protein: CASRDRGSIYGYTF

CDR3 length: 15
J gene: TRBJ1-2
clone size: .
V gene: TRBV28
CDR3 protein: CASSDRTGGSGGYTF